This T cell receptor (beta chain) derives from a study of T cells after yellow fever vaccination. Trimming took 0 bases from V and 0 from J, leaving 8 bases between them. The CDR3 sequence is 15 residues long. Germline lookup yields CDR1 LGHNA and CDR2 YSLEER. Template-switching 5'RACE yielded the TCR cDNA; a universal primer site and UMIs were added in the process. TCRdb ran MiXCR on the 5' RACE reads and lists one entry per CDR3 protein. The sample lists some 320,000 distinct CDR3 sequences; roughly 4.3% were seen once. Study-level points and caveats: The bulk population could contribute abundant contaminating clonotypes to FACS-sorted repertoires. A limited proportion of clonotypes was detected within both the CD4 and CD8 compartments.

This clonotype was counted many times. Antigen specificity is unknown. This receptor was identified in a man younger than 35 who received the YFV17D yellow fever vaccine. The sample in question was PBMCs, obtained 5 days after the yellow fever booster vaccination. This chain joins TRBV4-3 and TRBJ2-5; D remains ambiguous. CDR3 DNA: TGCGCCAGCAGCCAAGATGCTAGGGACCAAGAGACCCAGTACTTC. Its protein product is CASSQDARDQETQYF.